This paragraph covers one T cell receptor beta chain sequence. The antigen remains unidentified. TCRdb's copy holds only in-frame clones and misses some; the assay was immunoSEQ multiplex PCR. The sample has about 600,000 clones, 97% seen once; the top ten hold about 0.057%. The source of the sample is a study of shared clonotypes between healthy human individuals. V was pared by 7 bases and J by 11 bases, with 24 bases between. This CDR3 is 15 amino acids long. Germline V gene lookup returns CDR1 SGHVS and CDR2 FQNEAQ. Overall study findings and caveats: In contrast to clonotypes shared by all four donors, non-shared clonotypes had lower generation probabilities.

Sequencing input: naive CD4+ T cells sorted from blood. Specified subset: CD45RA+ positively selected. The sequence came from a woman aged 25-40 years in good health. The V and J genes are TRBV7-8 and TRBJ2-1; possibly TRBD2 for D (5 bases). The DNA for the CDR3 is TGTGCCAGCACCCCCGTAGCTCTCGGGGATCGGAAGCAGTTCTTC. It yields the protein CASTPVALGDRKQFF.